This T cell receptor beta chain was retrieved from a study of CD8 T cells in Susac syndrome. The authors sequenced TCR beta from blood CD8+ and CD4+ T cells. In regard to this clonotype: The antigen is unknown.

From germline, CDR1 is LNHNV and CDR2 YYDKDF (reference sequence). V gave up 0 bases and J gave up 5 bases, with 4 bases separating them. The CDR3 is 13 residues long. Random hexamers were used to reverse transcribe 0.5 to 1 ug of RNA. The amplification used immunoSEQ multiplex PCR on TCR beta CDR3; it spanned 54 Vbeta and 13 Jbeta. TCRdb ran MiXCR on the immunoSEQ multiplex PCR reads and lists one entry per CDR3 protein. This sample has 200,000 or so distinct CDR3 sequences, with 95% found just once. Study-level findings and limits: The CD4+ T cell repertoires that were profiled in Susac syndrome showed no clonal expansion.

The receptor's source is a human donor with Susac syndrome. The specimen was CD4+ T cells from PBMCs. V and J are TRBV15 and TRBJ2-2, with D unclear. The CDR3 region has the DNA TGTGCCACCAGCAGAGATCCTACCGGGGAGCTGTTTTTT. Amino acid sequence: CATSRDPTGELFF.